One sample yielded the 27 T cell receptor beta chains listed below, sequenced in a study of CD8+ T cells in alopecia areata. Reverse transcription of extracted RNA yielded cDNA, which provided the sequencing template. Method: immunoSEQ multiplex PCR; TCRdb's copy keeps in-frame clones and lacks some. The sample shows some 4,200 clones, 50% to 70% of them seen only once. Treatment defined: oral pan-JAK inhibitor, 5-10 mg twice daily. Researchers gathered lesional scalp punch biopsies and peripheral blood from patients with alopecia areata. This specimen was skin, taken at week 4, from a patient treated with tofacitinib. All receptors come from a human donor with alopecia areata.

The chain employs TRBV2 and TRBJ2-3; a weak D match, TRBD1 (5 bases). V lost 7 bases and J 3 bases, leaving 8 bases between the germline ends. There are 12 residues in the CDR3. CDR1 and CDR2 (germline): SNHLY, FYNNEI. The CDR3 nucleotides read TGTGCCAGCAATAAGGGGACAGATACGCAGTATTTT. Protein sequence: CASNKGTDTQYF.

This clone appeared a few times. The chain has TRBV20-1 and TRBJ2-3; D is ambiguous. CDR3 length: 9 residues. In germline, CDR1 is DFQATT, CDR2 SNEGSKA (reference sequence). Trimming stripped 5 bases from V and 5 bases from J, with 2 bases between. The chain's CDR3 is CSALDTQYF. The CDR3 DNA is TGCAGTGCTTTAGATACGCAGTATTTT.

This clone was picked up a small number of times. The CDR3 DNA is TGTGCCAGCAGCGACACGGACAGGGGGCATCACACCGGGGAGCTGTTTTTT. This translates into CASSDTDRGHHTGELFF. The chain joins TRBV9 to TRBJ2-2; 11 positions agree with TRBD1. The trim removed 3 bases at V and 3 bases at J, leaving 7 bases unmatched. The germline V gene has CDR1 SGDLS and CDR2 YYNGEE. The length of the CDR3 is 17 residues.

The chain couples TRBV4-1 to TRBJ2-6; D gene uncertain. Germline assignment: CDR1 MGHRA and CDR2 YSYEKL. The CDR3 sequence is 15 residues long. V lost 0 bases, J lost 0 bases, and 3 bases lay in between. The CDR3 loop is CASSQEGSGANVLTF. DNA for the CDR3: TGCGCCAGCAGCCAAGAGGGCTCTGGGGCCAACGTCCTGACTTTC.

In its sample, this clone was seen a few times. The CDR3 sequence is CASSRLVGNEQFF. The DNA of the CDR3 is TGTGCCAGCTCAAGACTAGTCGGCAATGAGCAGTTCTTC. The chain couples TRBV18 to TRBJ2-1, with a tentative D call TRBD2 (6 bases). Germline assignment: CDR1 KGHSH and CDR2 LQKENI. The CDR3 runs 13 residues. The V and J ends lost 5 bases and 6 bases respectively, with 11 bases between them.

This clone was counted between two and nine times. This chain links TRBV7-9 with TRBJ2-7, with TRBD2 identical over 7 bases. Germline trimming cut 2 bases from V and 3 bases from J; bases unmatched to any gene: 10. This CDR3 region has 16 residues. Germline CDR1 SEHNR, CDR2 FQNEAQ (reference sequence). The CDR3: CASSLSPSGSHYEQYF. CDR3 DNA: TGTGCCAGCAGCTTAAGCCCTAGCGGAAGCCACTACGAGCAGTACTTC. Drawing the rest from reference TRBV7-9 and TRBJ2-7, the complete variable domain is DTGVSQNPRHKITKRGQNVTFRCDPISEHNRLYWYRQTLGQGPEFLTYFQNEAQLEKSRLLSDRFSAERPKGSFSTLEIQRTEQGDSAMYLCASSLSPSGSHYEQYFGPGTRLTVT.

The chain has TRBV7-2 and TRBJ2-5; 7 bases align to TRBD2. The CDR3 has 11 amino acids. V lost 5 bases, J lost 7 bases, and 1 base stayed unmatched. CDR1 is SGHTA and CDR2 is FQGNSA in the germline V gene. This chain's CDR3 is CASSPGGTQYF. In DNA, the CDR3 is TGTGCCAGCAGCCCGGGGGGGACCCAGTACTTC.

In nucleotides, the CDR3 is TGTGCCAGCAGCATGGGGATAGCGGGAGGGCCTCTCCGTGAGCAGTTCTTC. It codes for CASSMGIAGGPLREQFF. V and J are TRBV5-4 and TRBJ2-1, with TRBD2 matching 11 bases. This CDR3 region has 17 residues. Germline V gene sequence: CDR1 SGHNT, CDR2 YYREEE (reference sequence). The ends lost 4 bases at V and 9 bases at J; junction bases unmatched: 15. Using reference TRBV5-4 and TRBJ2-1 for the parts outside the CDR3, the full variable domain is ETGVTQSPTHLIKTRGQQVTLRCSSQSGHNTVSWYQQALGQGPQFIFQYYREEENGRGNFPPRFSGLQFPNYSSELNVNALELDDSALYLCASSMGIAGGPLREQFFGPGTRLTVL.

This clone has a handful of counts. The chain joins TRBV11-3 to TRBJ2-3; 11 bases map to TRBD2. Looked up from germline, CDR1 is SGHNT and CDR2 is YENEEA. The CDR3 consists of 16 residues. V lost 5 bases, J lost 2 bases, and 6 bases stayed unmatched. CDR3 amino acids: CASSHGTSGFTDTQYF. The CDR3 bases are TGTGCCAGCAGCCATGGGACTAGCGGATTCACAGATACGCAGTATTTT.

The chain combines TRBV7-9 with TRBJ2-2; TRBD1 aligns across 11 bases. J lost 5 bases, V lost 1 base, and 6 bases had no gene match. Germline CDR1 and CDR2: SEHNR and FQNEAQ (reference sequence). The CDR3 runs to 17 residues. The CDR3 protein is CASSLGLRDRGTGELFF. CDR3 DNA: TGTGCCAGCAGCTTAGGCCTCCGGGACAGGGGGACCGGGGAGCTGTTTTTT.

V gene TRBV5-1 combines with J gene TRBJ2-1, with D uncertain. Per germline, CDR1 SGHRS and CDR2 YFSETQ. V lost 0 bases, J lost 2 bases, and 3 bases lay in between. The CDR3 is made up of 13 amino acids. CDR3 region: CASSLVAYNEQFF. DNA of the CDR3: TGCGCCAGCAGCTTGGTTGCCTACAATGAGCAGTTCTTC.

This chain joins TRBV19 and TRBJ2-5; possible D gene TRBD2, 6 bases. The end of the DNA is better explained by TRBJ2-7, so the J call may be wrong. CDR1 is LNHDA and CDR2 is SQIVND in the germline V gene (reference sequence). The CDR3 consists of 14 residues. CDR3 protein: CASSSGLSSYEQYF. In DNA, the CDR3 is TGTGCCAGTAGTTCGGGACTGTCATCCTACGAGCAGTACTTC.

In this sample, this clone turned up a few times. The chain uses TRBV7-3 and TRBJ2-3; D may be TRBD1 (6 bases). Germline V CDR1 and CDR2: SGHTA, FQGTGA. CDR3 size: 14 residues. V was pared by 2 bases and J by 0 bases, with 6 bases between. DNA for the CDR3: TGTGCCAGCAGCTTACAGGGGAGCACAGATACGCAGTATTTT. It specifies CASSLQGSTDTQYF.

This clone was detected a few times. CDR3: CASSLSPPGTSGRSNEQYF. The CDR3 DNA reads as TGTGCCAGCAGCTTATCCCCGCCGGGGACTAGCGGGAGGTCGAACGAGCAGTACTTC. The chain joins TRBV7-2 to TRBJ2-7; 15 positions agree with TRBD2. The CDR3 covers 19 residues. With 2 bases clipped from V and 5 bases from J, the junction kept 13 bases outside the gene matches. Per the germline V gene, CDR1 is SGHTA and CDR2 is FQGNSA. Drawing the rest from reference TRBV7-2 and TRBJ2-7, the complete variable domain is GAGVSQSPSNKVTEKGKDVELRCDPISGHTALYWYRQSLGQGLEFLIYFQGNSAPDKSGLPSDRFSAERTGGSVSTLTIQRTQQEDSAVYLCASSLSPPGTSGRSNEQYFGPGTRLTVT.

This clone showed up just a few times. This chain links TRBV2 with TRBJ1-2; tentative D call: TRBD1 (5 bases). The CDR3 has 13 residues. V shed 10 bases and J shed 4 bases, with 16 bases lying between them. The germline V gene encodes CDR1 SNHLY and CDR2 FYNNEI. CDR3 protein: CATLLRGGYGYTF. The CDR3 DNA sequence: TGTGCCACCCTGCTACGGGGGGGCTATGGCTACACCTTC.

Regarding this clone: This likely reflects a read error, since a far larger clone is one base away. This specimen includes other DNA sequences encoding the same CDR3. The chain couples TRBV29-1 to TRBJ2-1; no definite D call. Germline V gene data show CDR1 as SQVTM and CDR2 as ANQGSEA. The CDR3 has 13 residues. The CDR3 is CSFGYSSYNEQFF. CDR3 bases: TGCAGCTTCGGTTACAGCTCCTACAATGAACAGTTCTTC.

The CDR3 DNA follows: TGTGCCAGTAGTGGCGGGCAGGTGGGGTTTAACACTGAAGCTTTCTTT. Translated: CASSGGQVGFNTEAFF. This chain links TRBV19 with TRBJ1-1; D not resolved. Germline CDR1 reads LNHDA; CDR2 reads SQIVND (reference sequence). The CDR3 length is 16 residues. Trimming took 5 bases from V and 2 from J, leaving 18 bases between them.

V is TRBV7-2 and J is TRBJ2-7; either TRBD1 or TRBD2 may fit D (6 bases each). V was clipped by 5 bases and J by 5 bases, with 19 bases between them. This CDR3 contains 15 residues. The germline gives CDR1 SGHTA, CDR2 FQGNSA. This CDR3 reads CASSLSRGVLDEQYF. The CDR3 DNA reads TGTGCCAGCAGCCTCTCGAGGGGGGTTCTTGACGAGCAGTACTTC.

This clone occurred once. The V and J genes are TRBV27 and TRBJ2-5, with TRBD2 matching over 12 bases. The DNA end favors TRBJ2-7, so the J call may be wrong. The CDR3 runs 15 residues. CDR1 and CDR2 from the germline V gene are MNHEY and SMNVEV (reference sequence). CDR3 in amino acids: CASSARLAGAYEQYF. The CDR3 DNA reads TGTGCCAGCAGTGCGAGACTAGCGGGGGCCTACGAGCAGTACTTC.

The rearrangement uses TRBV5-1 and TRBJ1-1, with 8 nucleotides matching TRBD1. Per the germline V gene, CDR1 is SGHRS and CDR2 is YFSETQ. This CDR3 is 15 amino acids long. J lost 1 base, V lost 1 base, and 3 bases had no gene match. This CDR3 reads CASSLTGGSNTEAFF. The CDR3 nucleotides are TGCGCCAGCAGCTTGACAGGGGGTTCGAACACTGAAGCTTTCTTT.

As to this clone: One junction end does not reproduce the germline sequence, and a read error may be involved. Other DNA sequences in the same sample also yield this CDR3. The V call is TRBV7-3, the J call TRBJ2-1; D is possibly TRBD2 (5 bases). The CDR3 contains 14 residues. Germline values: CDR1 SGHTA, CDR2 FQGTGA. The CDR3 coding sequence is TGTGCCAGCAGCTTACAAGCGGCCTACAATGAACAGTTCTTC. Encoded protein: CASSLQAAYNEQFF.

V is TRBV19 and J is TRBJ2-1; D gene ambiguous. CDR3 length: 14 residues. The germline V gene has CDR1 LNHDA and CDR2 SQIVND (reference sequence). V lost 9 bases and J lost 4, with 16 bases in between. The CDR3 nucleotides read TGTGCCAGCGATCCTAGGATCGGGTACAATGAGCAGTTCTTC. It specifies CASDPRIGYNEQFF.

The chain recombines TRBV10-3 with TRBJ2-1, with D tentatively TRBD1 (5 bases). This CDR3 contains 17 residues. Germline loops: CDR1 ENHRY, CDR2 SYGVKD. Trimming left V 5 bases short and J 0 bases short, with 17 bases between. The CDR3 bases are TGTGCCATCAGTCTCTCCTCCAGGGTAAGCTCCTACAATGAGCAGTTCTTC. This sequence encodes CAISLSSRVSSYNEQFF.

The chain has TRBV7-3 and TRBJ2-6, with unresolved D. Trimming stripped 1 base from V and 3 bases from J, with 7 bases between. This CDR3 is 15 amino acids long. Germline CDR1 is SGHTA and CDR2 is FQGTGA. Written as DNA, the CDR3 is TGTGCCAGCAGCTTAAGTAGCTTTGGGGCCAACGTCCTGACTTTC. Translation: CASSLSSFGANVLTF.

J is TRBJ2-7 and V is TRBV7-3, with D unclear. This CDR3 is 13 amino acids long. Trimming shortened V by 2 bases and J by 6 bases, and 11 bases separated the two germline ends. CDR1 and CDR2 (germline): SGHTA, FQGTGA. The CDR3 sequence is CASSLGRDTEQYF. DNA for the CDR3: TGTGCCAGCAGCTTAGGAAGGGATACCGAGCAGTACTTC.

CDR3 sequence (DNA): TGTGCCAGCAGTATTCAGAGACTAGCGGGAGCCTACGAGCAGTACTTC. Protein product: CASSIQRLAGAYEQYF. The rearrangement joins TRBV7-8 to TRBJ2-7, with 12 bases lining up with TRBD2. Germline CDR1 SGHVS, CDR2 FQNEAQ. The CDR3 runs to 16 residues. V shed 6 bases, J shed 2 bases, and the junction held 8 bases outside the gene matches.

This chain connects TRBV5-1 to TRBJ2-3; 11 bases map to TRBD2. CDR3 length equals 16 residues. Germline values: CDR1 SGHRS, CDR2 YFSETQ. The J segment lost 2 bases and the V segment lost 4 bases, leaving 6 bases of the junction unmatched. The CDR3 bases are TGCGCCAGCAGCCGCCAGACTAGCGGGGACACAGATACGCAGTATTTT. Protein: CASSRQTSGDTDTQYF.